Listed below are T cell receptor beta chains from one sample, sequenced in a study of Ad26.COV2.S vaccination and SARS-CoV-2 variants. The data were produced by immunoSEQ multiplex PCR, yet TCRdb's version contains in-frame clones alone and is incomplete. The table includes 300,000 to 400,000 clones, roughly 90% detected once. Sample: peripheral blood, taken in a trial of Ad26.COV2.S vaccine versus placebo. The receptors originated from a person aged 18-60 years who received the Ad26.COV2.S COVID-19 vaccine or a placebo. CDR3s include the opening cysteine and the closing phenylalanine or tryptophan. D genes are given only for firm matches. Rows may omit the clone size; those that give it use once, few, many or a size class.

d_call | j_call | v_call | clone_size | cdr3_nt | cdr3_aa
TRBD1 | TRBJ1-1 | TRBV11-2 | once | TGTGCCAGCAGCTTACACCGACAGGGGTCGGGCGGAAACACTGAAGCTTTCTTT | CASSLHRQGSGGNTEAFF
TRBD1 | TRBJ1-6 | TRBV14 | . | TGTGCCAGCAGCCCGGGACAGGGGGGAAGCACCTATAATTCACCCCTCCACTTT | CASSPGQGGSTYNSPLHF
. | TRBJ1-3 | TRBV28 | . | TGTGCCAGCAGTTCGGGAGAATACTCTGGAAACACCATATATTTT | CASSSGEYSGNTIYF
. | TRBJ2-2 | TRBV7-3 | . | TGTGCCAGCAGCGCCGGAGGGCCTGACACCGGGGAGCTGTTTTTT | CASSAGGPDTGELFF
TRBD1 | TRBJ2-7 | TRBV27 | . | TGTGCCAGCAGCAGACAGGGGATCTACGAGCAGTACTTC | CASSRQGIYEQYF
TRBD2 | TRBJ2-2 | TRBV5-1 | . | TGCGCCAGCAGCTTGGCGGGAGCGGGGACCGGGGAGCTGTTTTTT | CASSLAGAGTGELFF
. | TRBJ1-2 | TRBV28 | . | TGTGCCAGCCGAGGGATTTATGGCTACACCTTC | CASRGIYGYTF
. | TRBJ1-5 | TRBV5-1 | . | TGCGCCAGCAGCTTGGAGGCAGGTAATCAGCCCCAGCATTTT | CASSLEAGNQPQHF
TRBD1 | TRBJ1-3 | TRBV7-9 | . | TGTGCCAGCAGCTTAGCTCGGCAGGGGGTCTCTGGAAACACCATATATTTT | CASSLARQGVSGNTIYF
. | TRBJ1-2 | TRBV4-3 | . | TGCGCCAGCAGCCAAGACCCAGGGGCCCTAGGAGGCTACACCTTC | CASSQDPGALGGYTF
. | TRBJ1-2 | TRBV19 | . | TGTGCCAGTAGTATAGATCTCCGGGCAAACTATGGCTACACCTTC | CASSIDLRANYGYTF
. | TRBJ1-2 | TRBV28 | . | TGTGCCAGCATGTCCCGGCTCAAAGCTAACTATGGCTACACCTTC | CASMSRLKANYGYTF
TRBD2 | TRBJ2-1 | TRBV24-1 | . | TGTGCCACCAGTGACTACCCTAGCGGGGAGCAGTTCTTC | CATSDYPSGEQFF
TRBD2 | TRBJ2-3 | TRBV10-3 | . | TGTGCCATCAGTAGACTAGCGGGGGGGCGTGCCACAGATACGCAGTATTTT | CAISRLAGGRATDTQYF
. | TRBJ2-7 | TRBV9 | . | TGTGCCAGCAGCGTAGGGGGCCCTGCCATCTACGAGCAGTACTTC | CASSVGGPAIYEQYF
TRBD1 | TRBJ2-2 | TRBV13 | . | TGTGCCAGCGCAGGGGGCGAGTTGGGCGGGGAGCTGTTTTTT | CASAGGELGGELFF
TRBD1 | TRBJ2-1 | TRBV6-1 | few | TGTGCCAGCAGTGAAGGTTGGGGACAGGGACGGGATGAGCAGTTCTTC | CASSEGWGQGRDEQFF
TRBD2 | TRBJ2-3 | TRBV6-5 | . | TGTGCCAGCAGTTACCCGACTAGCGGAGGCACAGATACGCAGTATTTT | CASSYPTSGGTDTQYF
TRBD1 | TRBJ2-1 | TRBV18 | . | TGTGCCAGCTCGGGGTCAGGGGGAGTCGGTAATGAGCAGTTCTTC | CASSGSGGVGNEQFF
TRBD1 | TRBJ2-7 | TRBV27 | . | TGTGCCAGCAGTTTACAGGGGGCCGGCTACGAGCAGTACTTC | CASSLQGAGYEQYF
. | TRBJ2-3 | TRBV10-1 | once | TGCGCCAGCAGTGAGGGGGCCAGTCTGACAGATACGCAGTATTTT | CASSEGASLTDTQYF
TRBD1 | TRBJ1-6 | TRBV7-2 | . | TGTGCCAGCAGCTTAGGGCAGGGGGCAAATTCACCCCTCCACTTT | CASSLGQGANSPLHF
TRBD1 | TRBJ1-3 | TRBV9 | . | TGTGCCAGCAGCGGAAACAGGGGGCGATCTGGAAACACCATATATTTT | CASSGNRGRSGNTIYF
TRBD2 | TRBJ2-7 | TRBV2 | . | TGTGCCAGCAGACCGGGACTAGGGATCTACGAGCAGTACTTC | CASRPGLGIYEQYF
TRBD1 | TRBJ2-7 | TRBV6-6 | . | TGTGCCAGCAGTGGACAGGGGGATTACGTCGAGCAGTACTTC | CASSGQGDYVEQYF
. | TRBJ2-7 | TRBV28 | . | TGTGCCAGCCTGGACAGCAACAACTCCTACGAGCAGTACTTC | CASLDSNNSYEQYF
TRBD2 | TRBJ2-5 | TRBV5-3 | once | TGTGCCAGAAGCGCTTCCGTAGCGGGAGGGAGGGAAGAGACCCAGTACTTC | CARSASVAGGREETQYF
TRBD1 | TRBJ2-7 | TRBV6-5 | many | TGTGCCAGCGGGACAGGGGGGGGATCCTACGAGCAGTACTTC | CASGTGGGSYEQYF
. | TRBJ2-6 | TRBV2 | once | TGTGCCAGCAGTACAGGGAGAACTGGGGCCAACGTCCTGACTTTC | CASSTGRTGANVLTF
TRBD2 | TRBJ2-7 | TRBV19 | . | TGTGCCAGCGGACTCCTCCCCGGGGGGTTAAACGAGCAGTACTTC | CASGLLPGGLNEQYF
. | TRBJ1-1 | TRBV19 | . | TGTGCCAGTAGATCCGAATTCAGGAGAATCGAAGCTTTCTTT | CASRSEFRRIEAFF
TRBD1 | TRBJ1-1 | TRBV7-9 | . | TGTGCCAGCAGCTTACTCAGGGGGCGCGGGGACACTGAAGCTTTCTTT | CASSLLRGRGDTEAFF
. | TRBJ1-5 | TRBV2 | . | TGTGCCAGCAGTGAATACAGGGCCCTTAGTGGGCAGCCCCAGCATTTT | CASSEYRALSGQPQHF
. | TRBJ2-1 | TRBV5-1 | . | TGCGCCAGCAGCTTGGGGGGGCTAGCGGACTACAATGAGCAGTTCTTC | CASSLGGLADYNEQFF
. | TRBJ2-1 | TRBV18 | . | TGTGCCAGCTCACCAGGCTCCAACAATGAGCAGTTCTTC | CASSPGSNNEQFF
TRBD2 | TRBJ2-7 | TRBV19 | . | TGTGCCAGTCACACAGCGGGAAAATCCTACGAGCAGTACTTC | CASHTAGKSYEQYF
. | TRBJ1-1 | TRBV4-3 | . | TGCGCCAGCAGCCAAGATCGAATTTTGGACACTGAAGCTTTCTTT | CASSQDRILDTEAFF
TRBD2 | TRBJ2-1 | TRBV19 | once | TGTGCCAGTAGTATCTCTAGCGGGGAGTACAATGAGCAGTTCTTC | CASSISSGEYNEQFF
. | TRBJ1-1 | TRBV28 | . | TGTGCCAGCATGAGAGGGGATTGGACTGAAGCTTTCTTT | CASMRGDWTEAFF
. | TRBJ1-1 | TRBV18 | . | TGTGCCAGCTCACCAAGCAGGGACACTGAAGCTTTCTTT | CASSPSRDTEAFF
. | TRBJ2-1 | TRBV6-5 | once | TGTGCCAGCAGTTACCGACTGGGTGAATACAATGAGCAGTTCTTC | CASSYRLGEYNEQFF
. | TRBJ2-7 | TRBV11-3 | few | TGTGCCAGATCCCCCATCATTCACGAGCAGTACTTC | CARSPIIHEQYF
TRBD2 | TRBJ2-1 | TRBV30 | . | TGTGCCTGGAGTGACGGGGTGGCGGGAGCTCACTACAATGAGCAGTTCTTC | CAWSDGVAGAHYNEQFF
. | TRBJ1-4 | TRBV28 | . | TGTGCCAGCACAACAGGGTCCGTAGAAAAACTGTTTTTT | CASTTGSVEKLFF
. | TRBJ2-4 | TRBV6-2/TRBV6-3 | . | TGTGCCAGCAGTTACAGTGGCTATCTAGCCAAAAACATTCAGTACTTC | CASSYSGYLAKNIQYF
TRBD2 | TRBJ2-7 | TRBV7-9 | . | TGTGCCAGCAGCCCAGGGACTAGCGTCTTGGGGGAGCAGTACTTC | CASSPGTSVLGEQYF
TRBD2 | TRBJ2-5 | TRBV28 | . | TGTGCCAGCCGACATGCGGGGGGCAGGGAGGAGACCCAGTACTTC | CASRHAGGREETQYF
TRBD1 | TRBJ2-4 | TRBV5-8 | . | TGTGCCAGCAGCCTCAGGGGGCCCAAAAACATTCAGTACTTC | CASSLRGPKNIQYF
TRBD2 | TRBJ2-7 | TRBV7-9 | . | TGTGCCAGCAGCTTCCGAGCGGGGTTAGTCTACGAGCAGTACTTC | CASSFRAGLVYEQYF
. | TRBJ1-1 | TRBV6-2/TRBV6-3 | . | TGTGCCAGCAGTCTCCGGGACGGGAACACTGAAGCTTTCTTT | CASSLRDGNTEAFF
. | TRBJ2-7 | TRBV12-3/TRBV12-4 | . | TGTGCCAGCAGTTTAAGGAGATTGTACGAGCAGTACTTC | CASSLRRLYEQYF
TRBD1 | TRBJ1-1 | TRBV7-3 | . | TGTGCCAGCAGCAGCTCAGGGGGCCAGGGCACTGAAGCTTTCTTT | CASSSSGGQGTEAFF
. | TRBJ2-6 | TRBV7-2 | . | TGTGCCAGCAGGGCAACAGGGTTTGGGGCCAACGTCCTGACTTTC | CASRATGFGANVLTF
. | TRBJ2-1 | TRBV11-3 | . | TGTGCCAGCAGCCAGGGGGCGACTAGCGCCTCATACAATGAGCAGTTCTTC | CASSQGATSASYNEQFF
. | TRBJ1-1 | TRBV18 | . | TGTGCCAGCTCACTCAACACGGCGCGGGGGAGGACTGAAGCTTTCTTT | CASSLNTARGRTEAFF
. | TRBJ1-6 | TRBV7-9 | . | TGTGCCAGCAGCTCTGAACAGGTAGCTTCACCCCTCCACTTT | CASSSEQVASPLHF
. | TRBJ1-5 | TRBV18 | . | TGTGCCAGCTCACCGGGGATTAGCAATCAGCCCCAGCATTTT | CASSPGISNQPQHF